The 24 T cell receptor beta chains below come from one sample, sequenced in a study of blood T cell repertoires in COVID-19. Profiled with immunoSEQ multiplex PCR; TCRdb holds only in-frame clones, not every one. The table lists about 22,000 clones, around four fifths of them singletons. Source material: peripheral blood. The receptors derive from a man older than 75 with active or convalescent COVID-19.

This clone has only one observation. The chain uses TRBV19 and TRBJ2-7; no firm D call. V was trimmed by 5 bases and J by 4 bases, leaving 9 bases between them. This CDR3 comprises 12 residues. Germline CDR1 reads LNHDA; CDR2 reads SQIVND (reference sequence). CDR3 nucleotide sequence: TGTGCCAGTAGTGTCCCCCCTTACGAGCAGTACTTC. Translation gives CASSVPPYEQYF.

This clone has a single count. The chain joins TRBV29-1 to TRBJ2-7; tentative D call: TRBD1 (5 bases). The germline gives CDR1 SQVTM, CDR2 ANQGSEA. V was clipped by 0 bases and J by 3 bases, with 6 bases between them. This CDR3 contains 12 residues. DNA of the CDR3: TGCAGCGTTGAAGACAGGGTCTACGAGCAGTACTTC. It is translated as CSVEDRVYEQYF.

V is TRBV7-9 and J is TRBJ2-5, with 12 positions matching TRBD2. This CDR3 comprises 16 residues. J gave up 4 bases and V 4 bases, and 7 bases lay outside the gene matches. Germline lookup yields CDR1 SEHNR and CDR2 FQNEAQ (reference sequence). The chain's CDR3 is CASSSGTSGLLETQYF. The CDR3 nucleotides are TGTGCCAGCAGCTCCGGGACTAGCGGGTTATTAGAGACCCAGTACTTC.

The rearrangement joins TRBV24-1 to TRBJ2-6; possibly TRBD1 for D (5 bases). Germline assignment: CDR1 KGHDR and CDR2 SFDVKD. V was pared by 4 bases and J by 0 bases, with 12 bases between. The CDR3 runs to 17 residues. CDR3 in amino acids: CATSDPRTTSGANVLTF. The DNA for the CDR3 is TGTGCCACCAGTGACCCGAGGACAACCTCTGGGGCCAACGTCCTGACTTTC.

J is TRBJ1-1 and V is TRBV7-2; unclear D gene. Trimming cost V 2 bases and J 1 base, with 8 bases left between them. There are 14 residues in the CDR3. The germline V gene has CDR1 SGHTA and CDR2 FQGNSA. The CDR3 protein is CASSLLPGNTEAFF. The CDR3 DNA reads TGTGCCAGCAGCTTACTGCCCGGGAACACTGAAGCTTTCTTT.

V is TRBV29-1 and J is TRBJ1-1; TRBD1 might be the D (5 bases). This CDR3 region has 15 residues. Germline CDR1 and CDR2: SQVTM and ANQGSEA. V was pared by 2 bases and J by 0 bases, with 13 bases between. CDR3 sequence (DNA): TGCAGCGTTGAAAGGCGGGGGGGTATGAACACTGAAGCTTTCTTT. Translated: CSVERRGGMNTEAFF.

This clone was observed once. The gene calls are TRBV19 and TRBJ1-5; TRBD1 aligns across 9 bases. The CDR3 spans 16 residues. Trimming removed 3 bases from V and 2 bases from J; junction bases left unmatched: 5. CDR1 LNHDA and CDR2 SQIVND come from the germline V gene (reference sequence). The CDR3 DNA sequence: TGTGCCAGTAGTATCTCGGACAGGGGAGGCAATCAGCCCCAGCATTTT. Residues: CASSISDRGGNQPQHF.

This chain links TRBV6-6 with TRBJ2-5; 9 bases match TRBD2. After removal of 7 bases from V and 5 bases from J, the junction contained 8 bases not matched to a gene. Germline lookup yields CDR1 MNHNY and CDR2 SVGAGI (reference sequence). This CDR3 contains 14 residues. CDR3: CASIGGGAEETQYF. For the CDR3, the DNA is TGTGCCAGCATAGGCGGGGGGGCCGAGGAGACCCAGTACTTC.

This clone showed up just once. The gene calls are TRBV29-1 and TRBJ2-1; the D gene is possibly TRBD2 (5 bases). V was clipped by 6 bases and J by 5 bases, with 20 bases between them. From germline, CDR1 is SQVTM and CDR2 ANQGSEA. CDR3 size: 15 residues. The CDR3 region has the DNA TGCAGCGTCCCCATGGGCCCTACTAGGAACAATGAGCAGTTCTTC. Protein: CSVPMGPTRNNEQFF.

This chain uses TRBV4-1 with TRBJ1-2, with 8 bases lining up with TRBD1. The length of the CDR3 is 16 residues. Looked up from germline, CDR1 is MGHRA and CDR2 is YSYEKL. V trimming: 2 bases; J trimming: 1 base; junction bases outside the gene matches: 6. Here the CDR3 DNA reads TGCGCCAGCAGCCAACGCGGGACAGGAGATAACTATGGCTACACCTTC. Residues: CASSQRGTGDNYGYTF.

This rearrangement joins TRBV2 to TRBJ2-2, with D tentatively TRBD2 (5 bases). CDR3 size: 14 residues. V gave up 4 bases and J gave up 4 bases, with 10 bases separating them. Germline V gene data show CDR1 as SNHLY and CDR2 as FYNNEI. The CDR3 loop reads CASSGARGTGELFF. As DNA, the CDR3 is TGTGCCAGCAGTGGGGCTCGGGGCACCGGGGAGCTGTTTTTT.

This clone came up once. V usage is TRBV6-5 and J usage is TRBJ2-5; 7 bases agree with TRBD1. The junction had 6 bases not matched to a gene; V was cut back by 6 bases and J by 5 bases. Germline CDR1 and CDR2: MNHEY and SVGAGI. The CDR3 consists of 13 residues. CDR3 sequence (DNA): TGTGCCAGCAGAACAGGGGTTGTGGAGACCCAGTACTTC. This sequence encodes CASRTGVVETQYF.

The V call is TRBV24-1, the J call TRBJ2-7; TRBD1 matches at 9 bases. V lost 3 bases to trimming and J lost 6 bases; unmatched junction nucleotides: 8. The CDR3 extends over 15 amino acids. Per germline, CDR1 KGHDR and CDR2 SFDVKD. Here the CDR3 DNA reads TGTGCCACCAGTGATGCCGGGACAGGGCGACCCGAGCAGTACTTC. It specifies CATSDAGTGRPEQYF.

In DNA form, the CDR3 reads TGTGCCAGCACTCCAACAGGGGGCGGTCAGCCCCAGCATTTT. It specifies CASTPTGGGQPQHF. The chain has TRBV7-2 and TRBJ1-5; TRBD1 aligns across 9 bases. CDR1 is SGHTA and CDR2 is FQGNSA in the germline V gene. The CDR3 is made up of 14 amino acids. The J segment lost 6 bases and the V segment lost 7 bases, leaving 7 bases of the junction unmatched.

The chain links TRBV12-3 or TRBV12-4 to TRBJ2-7; TRBD2 is a possible D gene (6 bases). The CDR3 consists of 13 residues. Trimming stripped 3 bases from V and 3 bases from J, with 9 bases between. CDR3 DNA: TGTGCCAGCAGTTTGGTCGGGGGCTACGAGCAGTACTTC. It specifies CASSLVGGYEQYF.

V is TRBV11-2 and J is TRBJ2-7, with 7 bases that match TRBD1. This CDR3 comprises 13 residues. The V and J ends lost 5 bases and 2 bases, in that order; junction bases with no gene match: 3. Germline CDR1 reads SGHAT; CDR2 reads FQNNGV. The CDR3 spells CASSLDRAYEQYF. CDR3 bases: TGTGCCAGCAGCCTCGACAGGGCCTACGAGCAGTACTTC.

The chain joins TRBV5-5 to TRBJ1-1; 7 positions agree with TRBD1. CDR1 is SGHKS, CDR2 YYEKEE, per germline (reference sequence). CDR3 length: 14 residues. V trimming: 3 bases; J trimming: 1 base; junction bases outside the gene matches: 3. Here the CDR3 DNA reads TGTGCCAGCAGCTCCCGGACAGGGAACACTGAAGCTTTCTTT. Its protein product is CASSSRTGNTEAFF.

V and J are TRBV7-2 and TRBJ2-3; 7 positions match TRBD1. After removal of 4 bases from V and 10 bases from J, the junction contained 8 bases not matched to a gene. The CDR3 spans 13 residues. CDR1 and CDR2 (germline): SGHTA, FQGNSA. The CDR3 nucleotides read TGTGCCAGCAGCTCGGAGCAGGGGGTCCCGCAGTATTTT. Its protein is CASSSEQGVPQYF.

The rearrangement links TRBV4-2 to TRBJ2-1, with D perhaps TRBD2 (5 bases). The CDR3 length is 16 residues. Trimming removed 6 bases from V and 0 bases from J, with 15 bases in between. The germline V gene encodes CDR1 LGHNA and CDR2 YNFKEQ. The CDR3 DNA is TGTGCCAGCAGTTTCTCCCTAGCTGACTCCTACAATGAGCAGTTCTTC. It yields the protein CASSFSLADSYNEQFF.

The chain combines TRBV6-5 with TRBJ2-3; 12 bases match TRBD2. V was pared by 7 bases and J by 3 bases, with 5 bases of the junction left unmatched. Looked up from germline, CDR1 is MNHEY and CDR2 is SVGAGI. The CDR3 runs 15 residues. This CDR3 reads CASTNGLAGTDTQYF. CDR3 coding DNA: TGTGCCAGCACCAATGGACTAGCGGGGACAGATACGCAGTATTTT.

The J gene is TRBJ2-1, the V gene TRBV2; D may be TRBD2 (5 bases). This CDR3 comprises 14 residues. V dropped 6 bases and J dropped 3 bases, with 12 bases sitting between them. Germline loops: CDR1 SNHLY, CDR2 FYNNEI. The CDR3 DNA reads as TGTGCCAGCAGGGCCAGCGGTAACTACAATGAGCAGTTCTTC. Residues: CASRASGNYNEQFF.

V is TRBV18 and J is TRBJ2-7, with D tentatively TRBD1 (7 bases). Germline assignment: CDR1 KGHSH and CDR2 LQKENI. This CDR3 spans 14 amino acids. The germline V and J ends were trimmed by 3 bases and 7 bases, with 16 bases remaining between them. Here the CDR3 DNA reads TGTGCCAGCTCACCGCGGGACAGACCGATAGAGCAGTACTTC. Protein sequence: CASSPRDRPIEQYF.

This chain links TRBV18 with TRBJ2-5, with unresolved D. V lost 0 bases, J lost 2 bases, and 7 bases lay in between. Germline values: CDR1 KGHSH, CDR2 LQKENI. The CDR3 extends over 14 amino acids. CDR3 loop: CASSPPSRQETQYF. In DNA form, the CDR3 reads TGTGCCAGCTCACCACCTTCCAGGCAAGAGACCCAGTACTTC.

CDR3 region: CASSLAGSDEQYF. The CDR3 nucleotides are TGTGCCAGCAGCCTAGCGGGGTCAGACGAGCAGTACTTC. The chain recombines TRBV5-4 with TRBJ2-7; 9 nucleotides match TRBD2. Germline values: CDR1 SGHNT, CDR2 YYREEE (reference sequence). The V and J ends lost 4 bases and 5 bases, in that order; junction bases with no gene match: 4. The CDR3 is 13 amino acids. The complete variable domain, with remaining parts taken from reference TRBV5-4 and TRBJ2-7, reads ETGVTQSPTHLIKTRGQQVTLRCSSQSGHNTVSWYQQALGQGPQFIFQYYREEENGRGNFPPRFSGLQFPNYSSELNVNALELDDSALYLCASSLAGSDEQYFGPGTRLTVT.